Listed below are T cell receptor beta chains from one sample, sequenced in a study of preoperative IRX-2 immunotherapy in early breast cancer. Using immunoSEQ multiplex PCR, the repertoire was profiled, and TCRdb retains in-frame clones only, with some absent. The table lists approximately 100,000 clones, about nine tenths of them singletons, with around 2% in the top ten. The sequenced sample was tumor tissue, obtained after IRX-2 immunotherapy. Every receptor here comes from a human donor with breast cancer. CDR3s include the opening cysteine and the closing phenylalanine or tryptophan. Each record gives: J gene, clone size, D gene, V gene, CDR3 protein, CDR3 DNA. The D gene is left open where the match is weak. Size values are once, few and many counts, or a class for expanded clones, and some rows have none.

TRBJ2-1	once	TRBD2	TRBV19	CASSLMGGGMNEQFF	TGTGCCAGTTCATTGATGGGCGGGGGTATGAATGAGCAGTTCTTC
TRBJ1-5	few	.	TRBV28	CASRVPNDRSNQPQHF	TGTGCCAGCAGAGTTCCCAATGACAGGAGCAATCAGCCCCAGCATTTT
TRBJ2-7	.	.	TRBV19	CASNAGPSYEQYF	TGTGCCAGCAATGCCGGGCCTTCCTACGAGCAGTACTTC
TRBJ2-7	.	TRBD1	TRBV19	CASSRGTGGPYIYEQYF	TGTGCCAGTAGCCGCGGGACAGGGGGCCCCTATATCTACGAGCAGTACTTC
TRBJ2-5	.	TRBD1	TRBV5-1	CASSAGQGYQETQYF	TGCGCCAGCAGCGCGGGACAGGGGTACCAAGAGACCCAGTACTTC
TRBJ1-1	.	.	TRBV6-8	CASGYGTGGNTEAFF	TGTGCCAGCGGTTACGGTACAGGAGGGAACACTGAAGCTTTCTTT
TRBJ1-2	.	.	TRBV14	CASSQDRRGYTF	TGTGCCAGCAGCCAAGATCGTCGTGGCTACACCTTC
TRBJ1-1	few	TRBD1	TRBV7-7	CASSLEGAITEAFF	TGTGCCAGCAGCTTAGAGGGGGCAATCACTGAAGCTTTCTTT
TRBJ1-5	.	.	TRBV7-6	CASSLSDLNNQPQHF	TGTGCCAGCAGCTTAAGTGACTTAAACAATCAGCCCCAGCATTTT
TRBJ2-3	.	TRBD2	TRBV7-4	CASRSSGGDTQYF	TGTGCCAGCAGATCGAGCGGGGGAGATACGCAGTATTTT
TRBJ1-2	.	.	TRBV7-6	CASSGGGFSFPYTF	TGTGCCAGCAGCGGGGGGGGGTTTTCTTTCCCGTACACCTTC
TRBJ2-2	.	TRBD1	TRBV6-8	CASTGQAFTGELFF	TGTGCCAGCACCGGACAGGCGTTCACCGGGGAGCTGTTTTTT
TRBJ1-1	.	.	TRBV19	CASTPRRSNTEAFF	TGTGCCAGTACCCCCCGACGGAGTAACACTGAAGCTTTCTTT
TRBJ2-1	.	.	TRBV10-2	CASSELGGQISNEQFF	TGCGCCAGCAGTGAGCTCGGCGGCCAGATCAGCAATGAGCAGTTCTTC
TRBJ1-4	.	TRBD1	TRBV14	CASSQEATGVNEKLFF	TGTGCCAGCAGCCAAGAAGCGACAGGGGTAAACGAAAAACTGTTTTTT
TRBJ2-7	.	TRBD2	TRBV15	CATSRLPEGSGDYYEQYF	TGTGCCACCAGCAGACTTCCGGAGGGAAGCGGGGATTACTACGAGCAGTACTTC
TRBJ1-4	.	.	TRBV5-1	CASSPTVATNEKLFF	TGCGCCAGCAGCCCTACGGTGGCAACTAATGAAAAACTGTTTTTT
TRBJ2-7	.	.	TRBV5-2	CASSIPITGYEQYF	TGTGCCAGCAGCATACCAATTACAGGGTACGAGCAGTACTTC
TRBJ2-7	.	TRBD2	TRBV5-1	CASSLLASGSPLQGEQYF	TGCGCCAGCAGCTTGTTGGCTAGCGGGAGCCCCCTCCAGGGCGAGCAGTACTTC
TRBJ2-7	.	.	TRBV10-2	CASSVSSYEQYF	TGCGCCAGCAGTGTATCCTCCTACGAGCAGTACTTC
TRBJ1-5	.	TRBD1	TRBV15	CATSREGTGVNQPQHF	TGTGCCACCAGCAGAGAAGGGACAGGGGTCAATCAGCCCCAGCATTTT
TRBJ1-4	.	.	TRBV19	CASSIDRGKHEKLFF	TGTGCCAGTAGTATAGACAGGGGAAAGCATGAAAAACTGTTTTTT
TRBJ2-1	.	.	TRBV6-7	CAISGGRETSGHNEQFF	TGTGCCATCAGTGGGGGGCGGGAGACGTCGGGACACAATGAGCAGTTCTTC
TRBJ2-1	.	TRBD2	TRBV7-1	CASSPGLAGRNEQFF	TGTGCCAGCAGCCCCGGACTAGCGGGGCGTAATGAGCAGTTCTTC
TRBJ2-2	.	TRBD1	TRBV28	CASSQGTAGELFF	TGTGCCAGCAGCCAAGGGACAGCCGGGGAGCTGTTTTTT
TRBJ2-7	.	TRBD1	TRBV6-7	CASRRGQFDEQYF	TGTGCCAGCAGAAGGGGACAGTTCGACGAGCAGTACTTC
TRBJ2-7	once	.	TRBV28	CASLSGTPNGEQYF	TGTGCCAGTCTGAGTGGGACACCCAACGGTGAGCAGTACTTC
TRBJ1-1	.	.	TRBV1	CASSQWLVGGTNTEAFF	TGCGCCAGCAGCCAATGGTTGGTCGGGGGCACAAACACTGAAGCTTTCTTT
TRBJ1-4	.	.	TRBV5-1	CASSFAGVDEKLFF	TGCGCCAGCAGCTTCGCGGGTGTGGATGAAAAACTGTTTTTT
TRBJ2-3	.	TRBD1	TRBV25-1	CASSHRGGTDTQYF	TGTGCCAGCAGTCACAGGGGAGGCACAGATACGCAGTATTTT
TRBJ1-1	.	TRBD1	TRBV18	CASSSIQGGAEAFF	TGTGCCAGCTCATCTATACAGGGGGGCGCTGAAGCTTTCTTT
TRBJ1-5	.	.	TRBV28	CASFPGVRNQPQHF	TGTGCCAGCTTTCCCGGGGTGCGCAATCAGCCCCAGCATTTT
TRBJ1-5	.	TRBD1	TRBV11-3	CASSLQGGERQPQHF	TGTGCCAGCAGCTTACAAGGGGGCGAGCGTCAGCCCCAGCATTTT